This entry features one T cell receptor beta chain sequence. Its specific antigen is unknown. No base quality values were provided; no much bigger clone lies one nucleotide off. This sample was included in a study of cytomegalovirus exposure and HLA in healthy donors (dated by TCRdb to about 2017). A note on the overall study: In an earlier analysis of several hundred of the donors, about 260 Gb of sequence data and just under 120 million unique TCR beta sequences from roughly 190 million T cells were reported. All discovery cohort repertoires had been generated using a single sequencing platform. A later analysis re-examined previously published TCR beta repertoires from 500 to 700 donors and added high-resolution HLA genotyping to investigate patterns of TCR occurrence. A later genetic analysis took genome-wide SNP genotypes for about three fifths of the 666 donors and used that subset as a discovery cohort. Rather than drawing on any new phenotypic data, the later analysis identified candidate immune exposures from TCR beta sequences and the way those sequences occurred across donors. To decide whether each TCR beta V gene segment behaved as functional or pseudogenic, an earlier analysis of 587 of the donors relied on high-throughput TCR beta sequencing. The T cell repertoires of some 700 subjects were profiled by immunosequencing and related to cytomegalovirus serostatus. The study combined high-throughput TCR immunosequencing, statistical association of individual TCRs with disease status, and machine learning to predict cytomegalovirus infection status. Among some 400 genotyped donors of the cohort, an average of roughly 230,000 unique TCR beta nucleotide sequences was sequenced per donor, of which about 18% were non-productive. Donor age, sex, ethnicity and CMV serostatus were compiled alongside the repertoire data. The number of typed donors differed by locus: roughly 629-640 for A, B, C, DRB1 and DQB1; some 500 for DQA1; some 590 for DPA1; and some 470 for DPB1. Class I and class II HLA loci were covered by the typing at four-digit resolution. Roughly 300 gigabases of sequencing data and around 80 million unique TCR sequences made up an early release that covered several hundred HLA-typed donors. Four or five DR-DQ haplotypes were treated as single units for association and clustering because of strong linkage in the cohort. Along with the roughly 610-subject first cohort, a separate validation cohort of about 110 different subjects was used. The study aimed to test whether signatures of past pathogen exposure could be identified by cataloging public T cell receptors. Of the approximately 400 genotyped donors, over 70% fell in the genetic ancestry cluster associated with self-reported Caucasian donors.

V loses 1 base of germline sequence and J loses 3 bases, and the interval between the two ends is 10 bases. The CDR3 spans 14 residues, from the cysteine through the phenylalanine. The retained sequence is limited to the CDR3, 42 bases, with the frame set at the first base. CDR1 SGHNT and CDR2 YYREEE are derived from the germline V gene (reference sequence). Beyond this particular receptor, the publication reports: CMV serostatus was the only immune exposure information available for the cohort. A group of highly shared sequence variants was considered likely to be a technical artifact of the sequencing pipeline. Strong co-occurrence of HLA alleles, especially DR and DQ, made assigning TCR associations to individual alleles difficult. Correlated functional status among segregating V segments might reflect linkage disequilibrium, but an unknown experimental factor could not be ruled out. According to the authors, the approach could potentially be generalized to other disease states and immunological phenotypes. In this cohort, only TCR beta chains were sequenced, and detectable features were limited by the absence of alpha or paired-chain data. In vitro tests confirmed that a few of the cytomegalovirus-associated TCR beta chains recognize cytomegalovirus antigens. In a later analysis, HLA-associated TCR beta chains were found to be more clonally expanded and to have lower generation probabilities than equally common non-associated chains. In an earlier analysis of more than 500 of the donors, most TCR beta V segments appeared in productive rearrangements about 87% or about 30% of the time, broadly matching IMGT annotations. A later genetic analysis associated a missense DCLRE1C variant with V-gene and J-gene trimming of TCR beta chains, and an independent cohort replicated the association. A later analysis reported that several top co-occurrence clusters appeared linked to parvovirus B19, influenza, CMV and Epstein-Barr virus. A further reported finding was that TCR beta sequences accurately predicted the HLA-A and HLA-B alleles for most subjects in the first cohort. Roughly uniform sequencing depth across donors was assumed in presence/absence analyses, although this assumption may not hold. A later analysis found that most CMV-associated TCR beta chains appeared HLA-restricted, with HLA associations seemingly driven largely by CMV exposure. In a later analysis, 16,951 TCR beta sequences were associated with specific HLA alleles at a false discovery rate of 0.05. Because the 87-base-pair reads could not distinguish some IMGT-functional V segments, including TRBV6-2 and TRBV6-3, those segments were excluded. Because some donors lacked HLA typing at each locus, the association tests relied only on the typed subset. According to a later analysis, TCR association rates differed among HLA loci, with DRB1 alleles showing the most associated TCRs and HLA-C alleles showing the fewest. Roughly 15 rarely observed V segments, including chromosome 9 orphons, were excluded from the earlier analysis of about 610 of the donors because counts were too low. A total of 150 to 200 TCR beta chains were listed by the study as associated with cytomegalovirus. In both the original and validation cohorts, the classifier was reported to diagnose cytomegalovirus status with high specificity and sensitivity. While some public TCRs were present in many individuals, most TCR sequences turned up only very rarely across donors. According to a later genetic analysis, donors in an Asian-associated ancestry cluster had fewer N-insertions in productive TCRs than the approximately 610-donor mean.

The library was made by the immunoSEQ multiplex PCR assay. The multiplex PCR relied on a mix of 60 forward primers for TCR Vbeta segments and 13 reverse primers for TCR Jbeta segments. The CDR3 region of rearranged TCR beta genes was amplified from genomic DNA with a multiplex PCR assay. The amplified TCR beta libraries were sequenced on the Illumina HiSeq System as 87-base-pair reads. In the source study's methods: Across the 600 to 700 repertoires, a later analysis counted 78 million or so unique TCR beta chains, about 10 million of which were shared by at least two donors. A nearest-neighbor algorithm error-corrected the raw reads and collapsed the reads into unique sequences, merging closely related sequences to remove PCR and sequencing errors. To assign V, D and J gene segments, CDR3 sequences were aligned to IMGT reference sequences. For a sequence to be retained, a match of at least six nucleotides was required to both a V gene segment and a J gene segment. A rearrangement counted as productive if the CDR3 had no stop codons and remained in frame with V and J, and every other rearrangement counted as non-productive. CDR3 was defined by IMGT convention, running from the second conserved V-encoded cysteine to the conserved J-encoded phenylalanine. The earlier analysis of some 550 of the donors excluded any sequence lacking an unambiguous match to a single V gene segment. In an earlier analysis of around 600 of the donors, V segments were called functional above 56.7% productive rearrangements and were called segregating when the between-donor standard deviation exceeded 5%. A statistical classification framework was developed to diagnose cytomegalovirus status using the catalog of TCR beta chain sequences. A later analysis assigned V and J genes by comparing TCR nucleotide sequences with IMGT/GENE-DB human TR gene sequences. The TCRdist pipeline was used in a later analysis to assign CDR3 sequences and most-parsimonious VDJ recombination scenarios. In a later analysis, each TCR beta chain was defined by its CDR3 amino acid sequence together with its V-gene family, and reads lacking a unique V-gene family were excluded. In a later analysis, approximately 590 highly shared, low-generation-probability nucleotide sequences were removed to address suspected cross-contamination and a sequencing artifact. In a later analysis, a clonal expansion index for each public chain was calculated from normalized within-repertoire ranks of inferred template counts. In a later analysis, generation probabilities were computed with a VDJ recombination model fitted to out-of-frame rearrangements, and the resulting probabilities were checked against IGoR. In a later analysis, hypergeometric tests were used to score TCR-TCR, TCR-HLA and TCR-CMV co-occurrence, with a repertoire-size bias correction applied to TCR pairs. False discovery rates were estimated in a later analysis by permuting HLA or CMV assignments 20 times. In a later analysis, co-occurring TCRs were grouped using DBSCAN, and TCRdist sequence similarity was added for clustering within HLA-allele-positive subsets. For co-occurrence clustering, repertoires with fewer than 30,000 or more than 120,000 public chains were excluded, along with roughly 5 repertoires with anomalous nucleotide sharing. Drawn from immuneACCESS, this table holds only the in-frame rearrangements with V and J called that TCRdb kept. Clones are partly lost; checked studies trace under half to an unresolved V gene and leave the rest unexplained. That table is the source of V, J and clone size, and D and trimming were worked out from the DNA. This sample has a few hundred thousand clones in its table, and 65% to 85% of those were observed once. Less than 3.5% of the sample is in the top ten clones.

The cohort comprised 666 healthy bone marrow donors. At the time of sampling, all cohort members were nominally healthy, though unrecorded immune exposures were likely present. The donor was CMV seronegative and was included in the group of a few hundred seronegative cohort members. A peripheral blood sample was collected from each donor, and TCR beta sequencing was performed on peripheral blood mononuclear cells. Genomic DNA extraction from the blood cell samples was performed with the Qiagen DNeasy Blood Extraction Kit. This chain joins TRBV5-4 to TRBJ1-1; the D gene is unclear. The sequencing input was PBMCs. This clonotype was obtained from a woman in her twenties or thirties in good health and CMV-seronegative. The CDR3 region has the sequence CASSLYAGDTEAFF. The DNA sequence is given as TGTGCCAGCAGCTTGTATGCCGGGGACACTGAAGCTTTCTTT.